This T cell receptor (beta chain) was obtained from a study of blood T cells in healthy people across ages. Whole-study findings and limits: Diversity figures derived from one million T cells were judged to underestimate the true value.

About this clonotype: What it binds is unknown.

This CDR3 spans 13 amino acids. Trimming shortened V by 3 bases and J by 3 bases, and 11 bases separated the two germline ends. Per the germline V gene, CDR1 is DFQATT and CDR2 is SNEGSKA (reference sequence). Next came a second PCR, run for roughly 6 to 11 cycles, which used a sample-barcoded 5' primer along with a J-beta primer mix. TCRdb reprocessed the 5' RACE reads via MiXCR and lists one record per CDR3 protein. The data show more than 650,000 distinct CDR3 sequences, approximately 55% seen once. Sample: blood. The TCR was taken from a man aged 80 or over in good health. The chain has TRBV20-1 and TRBJ1-2; D might be TRBD1 (5 bases). The CDR3 protein is CSARAGTHYGYTF. The CDR3, as DNA: TGCAGTGCTAGGGCCGGGACTCACTATGGCTACACCTTC.